This entry lists 23 T cell receptor beta chains sequenced from one sample in a study of T-cell reconstitution after alpha-beta-depleted transplantation in children. Construction of the TCRbeta library involved unique molecular identifiers. TCRdb reprocessed the PCR reads via MiXCR and lists one record per CDR3 protein. The profile shows about 170,000 distinct CDR3 sequences, around 10% of them singletons. The input for sequencing was PBMCs, taken before TCRalphabeta/CD19-depleted stem cell transplant. Receptors were obtained from a boy younger than 10 with acute myeloid leukemia, due to receive a stem cell transplant.

In this sample, this clonotype turned up many times. The genes are TRBV5-1 and TRBJ1-1, with TRBD1 as a possible D gene (5 bases). The length of the CDR3 is 14 residues. The V gene lost 0 bases and the J gene lost 7 bases, with 13 bases spanning the gap. The germline gives CDR1 SGHRS, CDR2 YFSETQ. The CDR3: CASSLGAGRREAFF. Written as DNA, the CDR3 is TGCGCCAGCAGCTTGGGAGCAGGGAGGCGTGAAGCTTTCTTT.

This clonotype was observed many times. The rearrangement joins TRBV6-4 to TRBJ1-5; 7 bases map to TRBD1. Per germline, CDR1 MRHNA and CDR2 SNTAGT. With 2 bases clipped from V and 11 bases from J, the junction kept 9 bases outside the gene matches. The CDR3 is made up of 14 amino acids. The CDR3 region is CASSDRQGRPSQHF. The CDR3 DNA reads TGTGCCAGCAGTGACAGACAGGGAAGGCCCTCCCAGCATTTT.

This clonotype occurred many times. This chain uses TRBV29-1 with TRBJ2-1; 8 bases are shared with TRBD2. From germline, CDR1 is SQVTM and CDR2 ANQGSEA. The J segment lost 1 base and the V segment lost 6 bases, leaving 5 bases of the junction unmatched. The CDR3 has 14 amino acids. The CDR3 loop reads CSVAPGGSYNEQFF. As DNA, the CDR3 is TGCAGCGTCGCCCCGGGGGGGTCCTACAATGAGCAGTTCTTC.

This clonotype has ten or more counts. This chain joins TRBV3-1 and TRBJ2-7; 8 bases are a match to TRBD2. The CDR3 extends over 17 amino acids. V was clipped by 3 bases and J by 0 bases; unmatched bases: 10. Germline CDR1 reads LGHDT; CDR2 reads YNNKEL (reference sequence). The CDR3 nucleotides are TGTGCCAGCAGCCATTTAATTATGGGACTAGACTCCTACGAGCAGTACTTC. Residues: CASSHLIMGLDSYEQYF.

This sequence joins TRBV7-9 and TRBJ2-1; D is unresolved. From germline, CDR1 is SEHNR and CDR2 FQNEAQ (reference sequence). CDR3 size: 14 residues. V shed 1 base and J shed 5 bases, with 9 bases lying between them. CDR3 coding DNA: TGTGCCAGCAGCTTAGTTGGCCAGAACAATGAGCAGTTCTTC. It yields the protein CASSLVGQNNEQFF.

This clonotype was seen many times. This chain joins TRBV20-1 and TRBJ2-1; D remains unclear. The CDR3 is 10 residues long. Deletions cut 5 bases from V and 10 bases from J, with 9 bases between. CDR1 DFQATT and CDR2 SNEGSKA come from the germline V gene (reference sequence). CDR3 sequence (DNA): TGCAGTGCTGCCAGCGCCGAGCAGTTCTTC. Translating gives CSAASAEQFF.

This clonotype occurred many times. The V and J genes are TRBV7-9 and TRBJ2-3; D uncertain. V lost 5 bases and J lost 1, with 16 bases in between. CDR3 size: 16 residues. The V gene's germline CDR1 is SEHNR and CDR2 FQNEAQ (reference sequence). CDR3 in DNA: TGTGCCAGCAGCCCGAATAGCTACTTTGGCACAGATACGCAGTATTTT. Translating it yields CASSPNSYFGTDTQYF.

This clonotype was counted ten times or more. The chain links TRBV20-1 to TRBJ2-3, with TRBD2 identical over 11 bases. The germline gives CDR1 DFQATT, CDR2 SNEGSKA (reference sequence). This CDR3 has 14 residues. V shed 6 bases and J 1 base; nucleotides not matched to a gene: 3. The CDR3 bases are TGCAGTGCGATACTAGCGGGGGGCACAGATACGCAGTATTTT. Its translation is CSAILAGGTDTQYF.

This clonotype appeared many times. V gene TRBV4-1 combines with J gene TRBJ1-5, with D hard to call. The CDR3 covers 17 residues. Deletions cut 3 bases from V and 0 bases from J, with 15 bases between. Germline loops: CDR1 MGHRA, CDR2 YSYEKL. Here the CDR3 DNA reads TGCGCCAGCAGCCAGACCGGCCCGGAGGGTAGCAATCAGCCCCAGCATTTT. It codes for CASSQTGPEGSNQPQHF.

This clonotype was observed at least ten times. This rearrangement joins TRBV6-1 to TRBJ1-4; TRBD1 matches at 9 bases. The germline V gene has CDR1 MNHNS and CDR2 SASEGT. J was trimmed by 8 bases and V by 6 bases; bases with no gene match: 7. The CDR3 runs 14 residues. CDR3 in amino acids: CASSPDRGGEKLFF. The DNA of the CDR3 is TGTGCCAGCAGCCCGGACAGGGGAGGAGAAAAACTGTTTTTT.

This clonotype was observed many times. V gene TRBV3-1 combines with J gene TRBJ1-1; D might be TRBD1 (5 bases). This CDR3 is built from 17 residues. V gave up 0 bases and J gave up 5 bases, with 19 bases separating them. The germline CDR1 and CDR2 sequences are LGHDT and YNNKEL (reference sequence). This CDR3 is CASSQDLVGGAGTEAFF. Written as DNA, the CDR3 is TGTGCCAGCAGCCAAGATCTGGTCGGTGGGGCCGGGACTGAAGCTTTCTTT.

The table lists this clonotype with many counts. Sequence at one end of the junction differs from germline and may be a read error. The rearrangement uses TRBV27 and TRBJ2-7; TRBD2 aligns across 7 bases. This CDR3 is built from 13 residues. The germline CDR1 and CDR2 sequences are MNHEY and SMNVEV (reference sequence). CDR3 DNA: TGTGCCATCAGTTTGGGGGGGACCTACGAGCAGTACTTC. This gives the protein CAISLGGTYEQYF.

There are many counts of this clonotype. The gene calls are TRBV6-1 and TRBJ2-7; 7 bases map to TRBD2. CDR3 length equals 16 residues. V lost 7 bases, J lost 5 bases, and 17 bases stayed unmatched. The germline CDR1 and CDR2 sequences are MNHNS and SASEGT. The chain's CDR3 is CASNPGISGGYDEQYV. Here the CDR3 DNA reads TGTGCCAGCAACCCAGGGATTTCCGGGGGGTATGACGAGCAGTACGTC.

In regard to this clonotype: A clone one base away is much larger, so this may be a read error. The chain joins TRBV6-1 to TRBJ2-3, with TRBD2 matching over 7 bases. V was pared by 6 bases and J by 2 bases, with 11 bases of the junction left unmatched. The CDR3 totals 16 residues. From germline, CDR1 is MNHNS and CDR2 SASEGT. The CDR3 region is CASRGPISGHTDTQYF. The CDR3 coding sequence is TGTGCCAGCAGGGGCCCCATTAGCGGGCACACAGATACGCAGTATTTT.

This clonotype was detected ten times or more. J is TRBJ2-7 and V is TRBV9, with TRBD1 matching over 10 bases. This CDR3 has 16 amino acids. V was clipped by 0 bases and J by 2 bases; unmatched bases: 5. Germline CDR1 and CDR2: SGDLS and YYNGEE. This chain's CDR3 is CASSVGGTGATYEQYF. CDR3 DNA sequence: TGTGCCAGCAGCGTAGGGGGGACAGGGGCGACCTACGAGCAGTACTTC.

This clonotype was counted ten times or more. V gene TRBV10-3 combines with J gene TRBJ2-3, with a weak D call TRBD2 (6 bases). V shed 6 bases and J shed 11 bases, with 21 bases lying between them. This CDR3 contains 14 residues. CDR1 is ENHRY and CDR2 is SYGVKD in the germline V gene. CDR3 nucleotide sequence: TGTGCCATCAGGGACCCCGGGACTGGGATCAAGCAGTATTTT. As protein: CAIRDPGTGIKQYF.

This clonotype was detected many times. This sequence joins TRBV20-1 and TRBJ2-7, with no clear D. V lost 5 bases and J 4 bases, leaving 9 bases between the germline ends. Germline V gives CDR1 DFQATT, CDR2 SNEGSKA (reference sequence). The CDR3 loop spans 11 amino acids. The CDR3 sequence: CSARNGYEQYF. The CDR3 nucleotides are TGCAGTGCTCGCAACGGGTACGAGCAGTACTTC.

The table lists this clonotype with many counts. The J gene is TRBJ2-1, the V gene TRBV7-9, with D possibly being TRBD1 (6 bases). The CDR3 is 17 residues long. CDR1 SEHNR and CDR2 FQNEAQ come from the germline V gene (reference sequence). Trimming removed 7 bases from V and 2 bases from J, with 21 bases in between. CDR3 coding DNA: TGTGCCAGCACCGGACAGCTACAACTTCGGCCCTACAATGAGCAGTTCTTC. It is translated as CASTGQLQLRPYNEQFF.

This clonotype was found many times. The chain joins TRBV20-1 to TRBJ2-1; D not resolved. The CDR3 has 13 amino acids. V was shortened by 0 bases and J by 7 bases, with 10 bases between the two germline ends. Germline V gene sequence: CDR1 DFQATT, CDR2 SNEGSKA (reference sequence). The chain's CDR3 is CSARDESGNEQFF. The CDR3 DNA reads TGCAGTGCTAGAGATGAGTCAGGAAATGAGCAGTTCTTC.

In its sample, this clonotype was seen many times. V gene TRBV5-1 combines with J gene TRBJ2-1; 8 bases map to TRBD2. Germline trimming cut 4 bases from V and 1 base from J; bases unmatched to any gene: 7. Germline loops: CDR1 SGHRS, CDR2 YFSETQ. This CDR3 contains 16 residues. CDR3 loop: CASSNGLADSYNEQFF. The CDR3 region has the DNA TGCGCCAGCAGCAACGGACTAGCCGATTCCTACAATGAGCAGTTCTTC.

This clonotype has ten or more counts. In DNA form, the CDR3 reads TGTGCCATCAGTGAACTCACAGGGGGATACAATGAGCAGTTCTTC. Translating gives CAISELTGGYNEQFF. The chain joins TRBV10-3 to TRBJ2-1, with 8 bases fitting TRBD1. Germline V gene sequence: CDR1 ENHRY, CDR2 SYGVKD. This CDR3 is built from 15 residues. V trimming: 3 bases; J trimming: 4 bases; junction bases outside the gene matches: 5.

At least ten counts were recorded for this clonotype. The chain combines TRBV29-1 with TRBJ1-2; 7 bases are a match to TRBD1. J gave up 3 bases and V 6 bases, and 7 bases lay outside the gene matches. Germline-derived CDR1 and CDR2 are SQVTM and ANQGSEA. The CDR3 covers 13 residues. The CDR3 sequence: CSVADREDYGYTF. CDR3 DNA: TGCAGCGTCGCTGACAGGGAAGACTATGGCTACACCTTC.

Many counts were recorded for this clonotype. This chain links TRBV7-2 with TRBJ2-3, with D possibly being TRBD2 (7 bases). The CDR3 has 19 amino acids. Germline V CDR1 and CDR2: SGHTA, FQGNSA. Between the trimmed V and J ends, which lost 1 base and 2 bases, there was a span of 22 bases. Written as DNA, the CDR3 is TGTGCCAGCAGCTTAGGCTTTTTGCGGGGGCTTGCCCCCACAGATACGCAGTATTTT. The encoded protein is CASSLGFLRGLAPTDTQYF. The variable domain in full, with the rest retrieved from reference TRBV7-2 and TRBJ2-3, is GAGVSQSPSNKVTEKGKDVELRCDPISGHTALYWYRQSLGQGLEFLIYFQGNSAPDKSGLPSDRFSAERTGGSVSTLTIQRTQQEDSAVYLCASSLGFLRGLAPTDTQYFGPGTRLTVL.